The next 31 T cell receptor beta chains were all read from a single sample in a study of T cell responses to AZD1222 COVID-19 vaccine listed by TCRdb under 2021. According to the study, the label for this sample's time point signals: baseline before first vaccination. The method was the immunoSEQ multiplex PCR assay. TCRdb retrieved this table from immuneACCESS and kept in-frame rearrangements only. Not all clones are present; in checked studies, unresolved V genes account for under half, and no reason is known for the remainder. The sample table records under 200,000 clones; approximately 91% of these occur just once. Roughly 5.5% of the sample is taken by the ten largest. The sequencing here drew on peripheral blood, taken on day 0 of AZD1222 vaccination. These receptors were obtained from an adult in good health.

This clone occurred once. The chain joins TRBV24-1 to TRBJ2-5; 9 positions match TRBD1. Germline CDR1 and CDR2: KGHDR and SFDVKD. After removal of 4 bases from V and 5 bases from J, the junction contained 10 bases not matched to a gene. There are 16 residues in the CDR3. The chain's CDR3 is CATSERTGGFQETQYF. CDR3 DNA: TGTGCCACCAGTGAGCGCACAGGGGGCTTTCAGGAGACCCAGTACTTC.

The chain combines TRBV5-5 with TRBJ1-2, with D maybe TRBD1 (5 bases). Germline values: CDR1 SGHKS, CDR2 YYEKEE (reference sequence). The CDR3 totals 14 residues. Trimming took 1 base from V and 0 from J, leaving 7 bases between them. The CDR3 DNA reads as TGTGCCAGCAGCTTGCAGGGTTCTAACTATGGCTACACCTTC. Protein sequence: CASSLQGSNYGYTF. The entire variable domain, with the rest obtained from reference TRBV5-5 and TRBJ1-2, is as follows: DAGVTQSPTHLIKTRGQQVTLRCSPISGHKSVSWYQQVLGQGPQFIFQYYEKEERGRGNFPDRFSARQFPNYSSELNVNALLLGDSALYLCASSLQGSNYGYTFGSGTRLTVV.

This chain joins TRBV7-2 and TRBJ2-1; D may be TRBD1 (5 bases). Per germline, CDR1 SGHTA and CDR2 FQGNSA. Trimming pared 2 bases from V and 7 bases from J, leaving 9 bases between. The CDR3 consists of 13 residues. CDR3 nucleotide sequence: TGTGCCAGCAGCTTACAGGGTGGAAATGAGCAGTTCTTC. Its translation is CASSLQGGNEQFF.

The genes are TRBV19 and TRBJ1-5; D possibly corresponds to TRBD1 (6 bases). The CDR3 runs to 15 residues. CDR1 LNHDA and CDR2 SQIVND come from the germline V gene (reference sequence). V lost 6 bases and J lost 7, with 19 bases in between. The CDR3: CASRELGGQGQPQHF. CDR3 DNA sequence: TGTGCCAGTAGGGAGTTGGGGGGGCAAGGGCAGCCCCAGCATTTT.

The rearrangement joins TRBV5-8 to TRBJ2-1, with 14 nucleotides matching TRBD2. Germline CDR1 is SGHTS and CDR2 is YDEGEE. The V and J ends lost 2 bases and 4 bases, in that order; junction bases with no gene match: 5. The CDR3 loop spans 17 amino acids. This CDR3 reads CASSFTGTSGSYNEQFF. CDR3 nucleotide sequence: TGTGCCAGCAGCTTTACCGGGACTAGCGGGAGTTACAATGAGCAGTTCTTC.

This clone is a singleton in its sample. V gene TRBV7-9 combines with J gene TRBJ1-3, with D tentatively TRBD1 (6 bases). Trimming cost V 4 bases and J 0 bases, with 13 bases left between them. The CDR3 is made up of 16 amino acids. Germline CDR1 reads SEHNR; CDR2 reads FQNEAQ (reference sequence). The CDR3 DNA reads TGTGCCAGCAGCTCCCCTACAGGGCTCTCTGGAAACACCATATATTTT. Encoded protein: CASSSPTGLSGNTIYF.

J is TRBJ2-2 and V is TRBV7-2; no clear D. The CDR3 covers 13 residues. Germline-derived CDR1 and CDR2 are SGHTA and FQGNSA. V lost 5 bases to trimming and J lost 8 bases, with 12 bases between them. CDR3 in amino acids: CASSPGPTGELFF. In nucleotides, the CDR3 is TGTGCCAGCAGCCCCGGGCCGACGGGGGAGCTGTTTTTT.

The chain combines TRBV5-5 with TRBJ1-5; D not certain. Trimming removed 0 bases at V and 1 base at J, with 8 bases between. The CDR3 is 15 amino acids. Germline CDR1 SGHKS, CDR2 YYEKEE (reference sequence). The CDR3 sequence is CASSLVDGSNQPQHF. The CDR3, as DNA: TGTGCCAGCAGCTTGGTTGATGGAAGCAATCAGCCCCAGCATTTT.

This rearrangement joins TRBV19 to TRBJ2-1; the match to TRBD1 covers 9 bases. Germline CDR1 reads LNHDA; CDR2 reads SQIVND (reference sequence). The junction had 0 bases not matched to a gene; V was cut back by 3 bases and J by 3 bases. The CDR3 extends over 14 amino acids. This CDR3 reads CASSMGQGYNEQFF. The CDR3, as DNA: TGTGCCAGTAGTATGGGACAGGGCTACAATGAGCAGTTCTTC.

V gene TRBV29-1 combines with J gene TRBJ1-4; a weak D match, TRBD1 (6 bases). The V gene's germline CDR1 is SQVTM and CDR2 ANQGSEA. The CDR3 runs to 14 residues. V lost 2 bases to trimming and J lost 8 bases, with 15 bases between them. CDR3: CSVEHQQGNEKLFF. The DNA for the CDR3 is TGCAGCGTTGAACATCAGCAGGGGAACGAAAAACTGTTTTTT. The complete variable domain, with remaining parts taken from reference TRBV29-1 and TRBJ1-4, reads SAVISQKPSRDICQRGTSLTIQCQVDSQVTMMFWYRQQPGQSLTLIATANQGSEATYESGFVIDKFPISRPNLTFSTLTVSNMSPEDSSIYLCSVEHQQGNEKLFFGSGTQLSVL.

This clone was seen more than once but under ten times. The rearrangement joins TRBV5-6 to TRBJ1-6; unclear D gene. The V gene's germline CDR1 is SGHDT and CDR2 YYEEEE. The CDR3 loop spans 14 amino acids. Trimming pared 0 bases from V and 10 bases from J, leaving 11 bases between. CDR3 in amino acids: CASSLGGGRSPLHF. The CDR3 bases are TGTGCCAGCAGCTTGGGAGGAGGAAGGTCACCCCTCCACTTT.

The chain recombines TRBV5-8 with TRBJ2-3; possibly TRBD1 or TRBD2 for D (5 bases each). The germline gives CDR1 SGHTS, CDR2 YDEGEE. V was clipped by 4 bases and J by 6 bases, with 12 bases between them. The CDR3 is 13 residues long. The DNA for the CDR3 is TGTGCCAGCAGCCCAGAGGGGTCCGATACGCAGTATTTT. This encodes CASSPEGSDTQYF.

This chain connects TRBV3-1 (or the pseudogene TRBV3-2) to TRBJ2-1; 13 bases map to TRBD2. After removal of 4 bases from V and 12 bases from J, the junction contained 6 bases not matched to a gene. CDR3 length: 14 amino acids. In germline, CDR1 is LGHDT, CDR2 YNNKEL (reference sequence). CDR3 loop: CASSLSTSGRLQFF. In DNA form, the CDR3 reads TGTGCCAGCAGCCTGTCGACTAGCGGGAGGTTGCAGTTCTTC.

This clone has just one count. The V call is TRBV18, the J call TRBJ2-1, with unresolved D. CDR1 KGHSH and CDR2 LQKENI come from the germline V gene. The CDR3 is 12 residues long. The V end lost 6 bases, the J end lost 6 bases, and 9 bases lay between the germline ends. The CDR3 nucleotides read TGTGCCAGCTCTGCTGAAGGCAATGAGCAGTTCTTC. This sequence encodes CASSAEGNEQFF.

The chain recombines TRBV28 with TRBJ1-3, with 9 bases matching TRBD1. This CDR3 comprises 16 residues. V shed 5 bases, J shed 0 bases, and the junction held 5 bases outside the gene matches. Germline V gives CDR1 MDHEN, CDR2 SYDVKM. CDR3 residues: CASSEHRGHSGNTIYF. The CDR3 DNA follows: TGTGCCAGCAGTGAGCACAGGGGGCACTCTGGAAACACCATATATTTT.

This clone was seen more than once but under ten times. The gene calls are TRBV11-2 and TRBJ2-5; 8 nucleotides match TRBD2. The CDR3 totals 15 residues. Germline CDR1 and CDR2: SGHAT and FQNNGV. Trimming at V came to 1 base and at J to 4 bases, leaving 5 bases not matched to a gene. The DNA for the CDR3 is TGTGCCAGCAGCTTAGGATGGACTAGCCGAGAGACCCAGTACTTC. Its protein product is CASSLGWTSRETQYF.

There are many counts of this clone. The CDR3 DNA sequence: TGTGCCAGCAGTTCCTTAACCGGGACAGTGAACGAGCAGTACTTC. This codes for CASSSLTGTVNEQYF. V and J are TRBV28 and TRBJ2-7, with TRBD1 matching 7 bases. CDR3 length: 15 amino acids. Trimming removed 4 bases from V and 5 bases from J; junction bases left unmatched: 11. CDR1 is MDHEN, CDR2 SYDVKM, per germline.

The J gene is TRBJ2-7, the V gene TRBV27, with a tentative D call TRBD1 (5 bases). Trimming left V 2 bases short and J 4 bases short, with 6 bases between. The V gene's germline CDR1 is MNHEY and CDR2 SMNVEV (reference sequence). This CDR3 region has 12 residues. The CDR3 sequence is CASSLQGYEQYF. For the CDR3, the DNA is TGTGCCAGCAGTTTACAGGGATACGAGCAGTACTTC.

The chain uses TRBV7-9 and TRBJ1-5; D perhaps matches TRBD1 (5 bases). Trimming cost V 7 bases and J 2 bases, with 15 bases left between them. The CDR3 is made up of 15 amino acids. Germline V lookup: CDR1 SEHNR, CDR2 FQNEAQ (reference sequence). The CDR3 loop is CASTRGPGGNQPQHF. Here the CDR3 DNA reads TGTGCCAGCACCCGAGGCCCGGGGGGCAATCAGCCCCAGCATTTT.

The J gene is TRBJ2-3, the V gene TRBV29-1, with TRBD1 matching 11 bases. The CDR3 runs to 15 residues. From germline, CDR1 is SQVTM and CDR2 ANQGSEA. Germline trimming cut 7 bases from V and 9 bases from J; bases unmatched to any gene: 15. CDR3 protein: CSAKSGTGGALTQYF. For the CDR3, the DNA is TGCAGCGCCAAATCCGGGACAGGGGGTGCCCTGACGCAGTATTTT.

V is TRBV20-1 and J is TRBJ2-7, with 10 bases that match TRBD2. Germline loops: CDR1 DFQATT, CDR2 SNEGSKA (reference sequence). The CDR3 consists of 14 residues. V lost 6 bases and J lost 5; bases outside the gene matches: 10. Here the CDR3 reads CSASGGLAGDEQYF. CDR3 nucleotide sequence: TGCAGTGCGAGTGGGGGTCTAGCGGGAGACGAGCAGTACTTC.

The chain joins TRBV9 to TRBJ2-1; the match to TRBD2 covers 8 bases. Germline loops: CDR1 SGDLS, CDR2 YYNGEE. This CDR3 comprises 22 residues. V trimming: 0 bases; J trimming: 5 bases; junction bases outside the gene matches: 25. The CDR3 sequence is CASSVDPTPYPFNSGKDNEQFF. Here the CDR3 DNA reads TGTGCCAGCAGCGTAGACCCAACTCCTTATCCCTTCAATAGCGGGAAGGACAATGAGCAGTTCTTC.

This clone was picked up one time. V usage is TRBV28 and J usage is TRBJ2-5; D remains ambiguous. Germline V gene data show CDR1 as MDHEN and CDR2 as SYDVKM. The CDR3 has 12 amino acids. V lost 5 bases, J lost 7 bases, and 11 bases lay in between. CDR3 in DNA: TGTGCCAGCAGTCCGTACCCAGGGACCCAGTACTTC. This translates into CASSPYPGTQYF. Full variable domain (missing parts from reference TRBV28 and TRBJ2-5): DVKVTQSSRYLVKRTGEKVFLECVQDMDHENMFWYRQDPGLGLRLIYFSYDVKMKEKGDIPEGYSVSREKKERFSLILESASTNQTSMYLCASSPYPGTQYFGPGTRLLVL.

The rearrangement uses TRBV28 and TRBJ2-7; D not resolved. The CDR3 covers 14 residues. V dropped 5 bases and J dropped 2 bases, with 13 bases sitting between them. CDR1 is MDHEN and CDR2 is SYDVKM in the germline V gene. The CDR3 region is CASSLRQVTYEQYF. In DNA, the CDR3 is TGTGCCAGCAGTCTACGGCAGGTTACCTACGAGCAGTACTTC.

The chain has TRBV5-6 and TRBJ1-6, with D perhaps TRBD1 (5 bases). The CDR3 has 14 residues. The V gene lost 3 bases and the J gene lost 7 bases, with 11 bases spanning the gap. Germline loops: CDR1 SGHDT, CDR2 YYEEEE. The CDR3 here is CASSYTGANSPLHF. CDR3 nucleotide sequence: TGTGCCAGCAGCTACACCGGGGCCAATTCACCCCTCCACTTT.

This clone is labeled medium-sized. The chain is built from TRBV19 and TRBJ2-1, with 10 bases that match TRBD1. Losses at the gene ends were 7 bases for V and 7 bases for J; bases not matched to a gene: 10. The CDR3 consists of 15 residues. Germline V gives CDR1 LNHDA, CDR2 SQIVND (reference sequence). The CDR3 spells CASKVGTGDVNEQFF. The DNA of the CDR3 is TGTGCCAGTAAGGTTGGGACAGGGGATGTAAATGAGCAGTTCTTC.

CDR3 nucleotide sequence: TGTGCCAGTAGTCAACCGGGACAGGGGTTCACCGGGGAGCTGTTTTTT. This sequence encodes CASSQPGQGFTGELFF. The chain is built from TRBV19 and TRBJ2-2; TRBD1 matches 10 bases. V lost 5 bases and J lost 4; bases outside the gene matches: 7. The CDR3 is made up of 16 amino acids. Germline V gene data show CDR1 as LNHDA and CDR2 as SQIVND (reference sequence).

The chain joins TRBV27 to TRBJ2-6; 7 bases are shared with TRBD1. V lost 1 base to trimming and J lost 0 bases; unmatched junction nucleotides: 9. The CDR3 contains 19 residues. Germline V lookup: CDR1 MNHEY, CDR2 SMNVEV (reference sequence). The CDR3 here is CASSLWVGTEYSGANVLTF. DNA of the CDR3: TGTGCCAGCAGTTTATGGGTTGGGACAGAGTACTCTGGGGCCAACGTCCTGACTTTC.

The chain employs TRBV7-2 and TRBJ2-3; D is ambiguous. The germline V gene has CDR1 SGHTA and CDR2 FQGNSA. The CDR3 sequence is 16 residues long. With 1 base removed from V and 4 bases from J, the gap between germline ends came to 15 bases. The CDR3 nucleotides are TGTGCCAGCAGCTTAGACTTAGTTTACCGTGCAGATACGCAGTATTTT. This sequence encodes CASSLDLVYRADTQYF.

The chain employs TRBV6-5 and TRBJ1-6; D gene uncertain. Germline CDR1 MNHEY, CDR2 SVGAGI. CDR3 size: 15 residues. V lost 0 bases to trimming and J lost 9 bases, with 12 bases between them. CDR3 DNA sequence: TGTGCCAGCAGTTACTCGAGTGTTCCAGGTTCACCCCTCCACTTT. This gives the protein CASSYSSVPGSPLHF.

The chain combines TRBV3-1 (or the pseudogene TRBV3-2) with TRBJ2-2; D possibly corresponds to TRBD1 (6 bases). Germline V gives CDR1 LGHDT, CDR2 YNNKEL (reference sequence). CDR3 length: 15 residues. Trimming left V 1 base short and J 2 bases short, with 8 bases between. CDR3 sequence: CASSQGTVNTGELFF. CDR3 sequence (DNA): TGTGCCAGCAGCCAAGGGACAGTTAACACCGGGGAGCTGTTTTTT.